These 30 T cell receptor beta chains came from one sample sequenced in a study of PD-L1 blockade in urothelial cancer. The data were produced by immunoSEQ multiplex PCR, yet TCRdb's version contains in-frame clones alone and is incomplete. The sample has 100,000 or so clones, 91% seen once. The starting material was PBMCs, obtained around atezolizumab (anti-PD-L1) treatment. The origin of the receptors is an elderly woman with urothelial cancer.

This chain joins TRBV6-5 and TRBJ2-7, with 8 nucleotides matching TRBD2. Germline CDR1 MNHEY, CDR2 SVGAGI. V shed 0 bases, J shed 5 bases, and the junction held 6 bases outside the gene matches. This CDR3 contains 15 residues. CDR3 in DNA: TGTGCCAGCAGTTACTCGGGGACTAGATTCCACGAGCAGTACTTC. It yields the protein CASSYSGTRFHEQYF.

This clone was detected only a few times. The V call is TRBV19, the J call TRBJ2-6; the match to TRBD1 covers 9 bases. Germline CDR1 is LNHDA and CDR2 is SQIVND (reference sequence). The CDR3 spans 17 residues. V dropped 6 bases and J dropped 6; count of bases not matched to a gene: 12. This CDR3 reads CASSNTGGGGLANVLTF. CDR3 in DNA: TGTGCCAGTAGCAACACAGGGGGCGGGGGCCTGGCCAACGTCCTGACTTTC. The complete variable domain, with remaining parts taken from reference TRBV19 and TRBJ2-6, reads DGGITQSPKYLFRKEGQNVTLSCEQNLNHDAMYWYRQDPGQGLRLIYYSQIVNDFQKGDIAEGYSVSREKKESFPLTVTSAQKNPTAFYLCASSNTGGGGLANVLTFGAGSRLTVL.

The chain carries TRBV25-1 and TRBJ1-1; the match to TRBD1 covers 7 bases. The CDR3 is 15 residues long. The germline V gene encodes CDR1 MGHDK and CDR2 SYGVNS. V dropped 1 base and J dropped 1; count of bases not matched to a gene: 3. Here the CDR3 reads CASSESRQGNTEAFF. The CDR3 coding sequence is TGTGCCAGCAGTGAATCTCGACAGGGGAACACTGAAGCTTTCTTT.

The gene calls are TRBV15 and TRBJ2-1; no firm D call. The germline V gene encodes CDR1 LNHNV and CDR2 YYDKDF (reference sequence). The CDR3 extends over 12 amino acids. The germline V and J ends were trimmed by 1 base and 10 bases, with 8 bases remaining between them. The DNA of the CDR3 is TGTGCCACCAGCAGAGTTGCGAACGAGCAGTTCTTC. Protein sequence: CATSRVANEQFF.

The rearrangement uses TRBV7-9 and TRBJ1-1; D is possibly TRBD1 (6 bases). The CDR3 is made up of 13 amino acids. CDR1 is SEHNR and CDR2 is FQNEAQ in the germline V gene (reference sequence). Trimming took off 8 bases at V and 4 bases at J, with 14 bases between the two ends. CDR3 bases: TGTGCCAGCTTCCGGCAGGGGAGCACTGAAGCTTTCTTT. Translated, it gives CASFRQGSTEAFF. Full variable domain (remainder filled in from reference TRBV7-9 and TRBJ1-1): DTGVSQNPRHKITKRGQNVTFRCDPISEHNRLYWYRQTLGQGPEFLTYFQNEAQLEKSRLLSDRFSAERPKGSFSTLEIQRTEQGDSAMYLCASFRQGSTEAFFGQGTRLTVV.

This chain joins TRBV13 and TRBJ2-2; 14 positions match TRBD2. The germline V gene encodes CDR1 PRHDT and CDR2 FYEKMQ (reference sequence). CDR3 length: 17 amino acids. V trimming: 5 bases; J trimming: 6 bases; junction bases outside the gene matches: 8. CDR3 in amino acids: CASSAQGLAGVPGELFF. CDR3 bases: TGTGCCAGCAGCGCACAGGGACTAGCGGGAGTCCCCGGGGAGCTGTTTTTT.

V is TRBV5-6 and J is TRBJ1-1, with 7 bases matching TRBD1. With 1 base clipped from V and 7 bases from J, the junction kept 7 bases outside the gene matches. The CDR3 runs to 14 residues. Per germline, CDR1 SGHDT and CDR2 YYEEEE. The CDR3 nucleotides are TGTGCCAGCAGCTTGTCTTTAGGGACAGTTGAAGCTTTCTTT. It translates to CASSLSLGTVEAFF.

This chain connects TRBV11-2 to TRBJ2-1; TRBD2 matches at 9 bases. The CDR3 has 15 amino acids. The ends lost 5 bases at V and 4 bases at J; junction bases unmatched: 6. Germline values: CDR1 SGHAT, CDR2 FQNNGV. As DNA, the CDR3 is TGTGCCAGCAGCACTCGACTAGCGGAATACAATGAGCAGTTCTTC. Encoded protein: CASSTRLAEYNEQFF.

Only one count was recorded for this clone. The V and J genes are TRBV29-1 and TRBJ1-3; D is undetermined. Trimming stripped 7 bases from V and 4 bases from J, with 8 bases between. Per germline, CDR1 SQVTM and CDR2 ANQGSEA. The CDR3 runs 11 residues. The CDR3 DNA follows: TGCAGCGCCCGCGCCGGAAACACCATATATTTT. This encodes CSARAGNTIYF.

This chain uses TRBV19 with TRBJ1-1; D remains ambiguous. V shed 1 base and J shed 7 bases, with 7 bases lying between them. The CDR3 totals 12 residues. Germline lookup yields CDR1 LNHDA and CDR2 SQIVND (reference sequence). The CDR3 region is CASSIGGYEAFF. CDR3 bases: TGTGCCAGTAGTATAGGCGGATATGAAGCTTTCTTT.

J is TRBJ2-3 and V is TRBV9; 7 nucleotides line up with TRBD2. V lost 0 bases to trimming and J lost 0 bases; unmatched junction nucleotides: 4. The CDR3 sequence is 16 residues long. Germline lookup yields CDR1 SGDLS and CDR2 YYNGEE. In DNA, the CDR3 is TGTGCCAGCAGCGTAGGGGGTAGCGGGAGCACAGATACGCAGTATTTT. Translation: CASSVGGSGSTDTQYF.

This chain connects TRBV28 to TRBJ2-3; unclear D gene. CDR1 and CDR2 (germline): MDHEN, SYDVKM. This CDR3 comprises 14 residues. The V and J ends lost 3 bases and 1 base respectively, with 8 bases between them. The CDR3 loop reads CASSFGPRTDTQYF. The DNA of the CDR3 is TGTGCCAGCAGTTTTGGGCCGCGCACAGATACGCAGTATTTT.

The chain uses TRBV5-1 and TRBJ1-2, with 9 bases that match TRBD1. The germline CDR1 and CDR2 sequences are SGHRS and YFSETQ. This CDR3 region has 16 residues. The junction had 13 bases not matched to a gene; V was cut back by 3 bases and J by 7 bases. The CDR3 sequence is CASSSSSGTGPGGYTF. The CDR3 DNA reads TGCGCCAGCAGCTCCTCCTCCGGGACAGGGCCTGGTGGCTACACCTTC.

V gene TRBV7-8 combines with J gene TRBJ2-5; D unclear. Germline loops: CDR1 SGHVS, CDR2 FQNEAQ. The CDR3 has 12 residues. Trimming shortened V by 2 bases and J by 4 bases, and 5 bases separated the two germline ends. In DNA form, the CDR3 reads TGTGCCAGCAGCTTATCGGGAGAGACCCAGTACTTC. This translates into CASSLSGETQYF.

The chain combines TRBV27 with TRBJ2-7; TRBD1 matches 8 bases. Germline values: CDR1 MNHEY, CDR2 SMNVEV (reference sequence). V trimming: 5 bases; J trimming: 2 bases; junction bases outside the gene matches: 11. This CDR3 is built from 16 residues. In nucleotides, the CDR3 is TGTGCCAGCAGTGGGTACAGGGGGTCCCGCCCCTACGAGCAGTACTTC. As protein: CASSGYRGSRPYEQYF.

The chain combines TRBV27 with TRBJ1-5, with 11 bases fitting TRBD1. The germline V gene encodes CDR1 MNHEY and CDR2 SMNVEV (reference sequence). V trimming: 5 bases; J trimming: 7 bases; junction bases outside the gene matches: 10. There are 16 residues in the CDR3. The CDR3 sequence: CASSPNQDRGRQPQHF. Here the CDR3 DNA reads TGTGCCAGCAGTCCGAATCAGGACAGGGGGCGGCAGCCCCAGCATTTT.

This chain joins TRBV28 and TRBJ2-7; 11 bases match TRBD1. This CDR3 is built from 16 residues. The V segment lost 5 bases and the J segment 3 bases; nucleotides outside the gene matches: 9. The germline gives CDR1 MDHEN, CDR2 SYDVKM. The CDR3 protein is CASSNGQGALSYEQYF. The CDR3 nucleotides read TGTGCCAGCAGTAACGGACAGGGGGCGCTAAGCTACGAGCAGTACTTC. The full variable domain, its missing parts supplied by reference TRBV28 and TRBJ2-7, is DVKVTQSSRYLVKRTGEKVFLECVQDMDHENMFWYRQDPGLGLRLIYFSYDVKMKEKGDIPEGYSVSREKKERFSLILESASTNQTSMYLCASSNGQGALSYEQYFGPGTRLTVT.

This clone was observed a single time. The CDR3 spells CASSSQLQGAGDGYTF. The CDR3 nucleotides are TGCGCCAGCAGCTCCCAACTTCAGGGGGCAGGGGATGGCTACACCTTC. The chain uses TRBV5-1 and TRBJ1-2; the match to TRBD1 covers 8 bases. CDR3 size: 16 residues. Trimming cost V 3 bases and J 6 bases; bases outside gene matches: 13. In germline, CDR1 is SGHRS, CDR2 YFSETQ.

The sample holds one count of this clone. The chain has TRBV27 and TRBJ2-1; 8 nucleotides line up with TRBD2. This CDR3 comprises 16 residues. V was pared by 7 bases and J by 2 bases, with 10 bases of the junction left unmatched. Germline CDR1 MNHEY, CDR2 SMNVEV (reference sequence). This chain's CDR3 is CASKNERGLTYNEQFF. The CDR3 coding sequence is TGTGCCAGCAAAAATGAGCGGGGGCTCACCTACAATGAGCAGTTCTTC.

This clone was seen only once. Mismatch with germline at one junction end may stem from a read error. The J gene is TRBJ2-4, the V gene TRBV2, with D unresolved. Germline CDR1 SNHLY, CDR2 FYNNEI. CDR3 size: 14 residues. CDR3 amino acids: CASREELAKNIQYF. As DNA, the CDR3 is TGTGCCAGCAGAGAAGAACTAGCCAAAAACATTCAGTACTTC.

J is TRBJ1-2 and V is TRBV5-6; 7 bases match TRBD1. The CDR3 totals 13 residues. Germline values: CDR1 SGHDT, CDR2 YYEEEE. V shed 4 bases, J shed 5 bases, and the junction held 5 bases outside the gene matches. This chain's CDR3 is CASSPRTGYGYTF. The DNA for the CDR3 is TGTGCCAGCAGCCCCCGGACAGGTTATGGCTACACCTTC. Full variable domain (rest looked up from reference TRBV5-6 and TRBJ1-2): DAGVTQSPTHLIKTRGQQVTLRCSPKSGHDTVSWYQQALGQGPQFIFQYYEEEERQRGNFPDRFSGHQFPNYSSELNVNALLLGDSALYLCASSPRTGYGYTFGSGTRLTVV.

The chain employs TRBV28 and TRBJ1-2; unclear D gene. Germline V gives CDR1 MDHEN, CDR2 SYDVKM. Trimming shortened V by 6 bases and J by 4 bases, and 18 bases separated the two germline ends. The length of the CDR3 is 15 residues. The CDR3 region has the DNA TGTGCCAGCAGGATCGGGCCCTCGGGAGCCTATGGCTACACCTTC. Its protein product is CASRIGPSGAYGYTF.

The rearrangement joins TRBV6-1 to TRBJ2-3, with 8 bases lining up with TRBD2. This CDR3 region has 15 residues. Trimming removed 5 bases from V and 3 bases from J; junction bases left unmatched: 7. Germline V gene sequence: CDR1 MNHNS, CDR2 SASEGT. CDR3 coding DNA: TGTGCCAGCAGTACCAAAGCGGGAGTTACAGATACGCAGTATTTT. The encoded protein is CASSTKAGVTDTQYF.

The table lists this clone with a count of one. J is TRBJ1-2 and V is TRBV7-3, with 9 positions matching TRBD1. V shed 5 bases, J shed 7 bases, and the junction held 11 bases outside the gene matches. The germline V gene encodes CDR1 SGHTA and CDR2 FQGTGA. The length of the CDR3 is 15 residues. DNA for the CDR3: TGTGCCAGCAGCACGGGACAGGGAGTTTTAGGTGGCTACACCTTC. It encodes CASSTGQGVLGGYTF.

The V call is TRBV9, the J call TRBJ2-5; 11 nucleotides agree with TRBD2. J was trimmed by 1 base and V by 4 bases; bases with no gene match: 9. The CDR3 has 17 amino acids. Germline assignment: CDR1 SGDLS and CDR2 YYNGEE. CDR3 sequence: CASSPKASGGSQETQYF. The CDR3 bases are TGTGCCAGCAGCCCTAAGGCTAGCGGGGGGTCCCAAGAGACCCAGTACTTC.

The chain employs TRBV27 and TRBJ2-1; 7 bases fit TRBD2. V lost 3 bases and J lost 7; bases outside the gene matches: 12. Germline CDR1 MNHEY, CDR2 SMNVEV (reference sequence). The CDR3 runs 16 residues. Here the CDR3 reads CASSFKAGLMGNEQFF. For the CDR3, the DNA is TGTGCCAGCAGTTTTAAAGCGGGACTCATGGGGAATGAGCAGTTCTTC.

V gene TRBV18 combines with J gene TRBJ1-2, with D uncertain. Trimming stripped 3 bases from V and 4 bases from J, with 15 bases between. The CDR3 totals 15 residues. Germline CDR1 KGHSH, CDR2 LQKENI. The CDR3 is CASSPVGGFGYGYTF. CDR3 in DNA: TGTGCCAGCTCACCCGTGGGAGGGTTTGGCTATGGCTACACCTTC.

The CDR3 is CASSLIGTGEQFF. The DNA of the CDR3 is TGTGCCAGCAGTTTAATAGGAACAGGGGAGCAGTTCTTC. J is TRBJ2-1 and V is TRBV28; D may be TRBD1 (6 bases). The length of the CDR3 is 13 residues. Trimming left V 2 bases short and J 10 bases short, with 12 bases between. Germline assignment: CDR1 MDHEN and CDR2 SYDVKM. Full variable domain (missing parts from reference TRBV28 and TRBJ2-1): DVKVTQSSRYLVKRTGEKVFLECVQDMDHENMFWYRQDPGLGLRLIYFSYDVKMKEKGDIPEGYSVSREKKERFSLILESASTNQTSMYLCASSLIGTGEQFFGPGTRLTVL.

The chain couples TRBV6-5 to TRBJ2-1, with D maybe TRBD2 (6 bases). The germline gives CDR1 MNHEY, CDR2 SVGAGI. Trimming removed 5 bases at V and 8 bases at J, with 10 bases between. This CDR3 has 12 residues. The CDR3: CASSTGLYEQFF. The CDR3 nucleotides are TGTGCCAGCAGTACGGGACTTTATGAGCAGTTCTTC.

The genes are TRBV15 and TRBJ2-3; D remains ambiguous. Trimming took off 5 bases at V and 4 bases at J, with 10 bases between the two ends. This CDR3 is built from 13 residues. Germline CDR1 LNHNV, CDR2 YYDKDF (reference sequence). CDR3 sequence reads: CATSSAAADTQYF. CDR3 nucleotides: TGTGCCACCAGCTCTGCGGCAGCAGATACGCAGTATTTT.